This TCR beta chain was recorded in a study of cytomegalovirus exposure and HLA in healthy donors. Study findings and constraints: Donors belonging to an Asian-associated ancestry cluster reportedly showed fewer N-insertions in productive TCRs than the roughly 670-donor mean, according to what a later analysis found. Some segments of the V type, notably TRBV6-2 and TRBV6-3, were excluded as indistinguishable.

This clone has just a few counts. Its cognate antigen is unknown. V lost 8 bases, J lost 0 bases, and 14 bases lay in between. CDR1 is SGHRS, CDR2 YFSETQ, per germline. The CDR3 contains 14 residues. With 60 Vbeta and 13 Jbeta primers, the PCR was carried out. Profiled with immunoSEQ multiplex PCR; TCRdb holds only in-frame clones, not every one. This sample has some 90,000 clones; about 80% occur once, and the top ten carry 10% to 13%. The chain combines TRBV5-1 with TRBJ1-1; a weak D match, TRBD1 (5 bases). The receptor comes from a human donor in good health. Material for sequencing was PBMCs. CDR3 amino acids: CARKFQGLNTEAFF. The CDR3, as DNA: TGCGCCAGAAAATTCCAGGGCCTGAACACTGAAGCTTTCTTT. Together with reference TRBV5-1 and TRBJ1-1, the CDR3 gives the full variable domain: KAGVTQTPRYLIKTRGQQVTLSCSPISGHRSVSWYQQTPGQGLQFLFEYFSETQRNKGNFPGRFSGRQFSNSRSEMNVSTLELGDSALYLCARKFQGLNTEAFFGQGTRLTVV.